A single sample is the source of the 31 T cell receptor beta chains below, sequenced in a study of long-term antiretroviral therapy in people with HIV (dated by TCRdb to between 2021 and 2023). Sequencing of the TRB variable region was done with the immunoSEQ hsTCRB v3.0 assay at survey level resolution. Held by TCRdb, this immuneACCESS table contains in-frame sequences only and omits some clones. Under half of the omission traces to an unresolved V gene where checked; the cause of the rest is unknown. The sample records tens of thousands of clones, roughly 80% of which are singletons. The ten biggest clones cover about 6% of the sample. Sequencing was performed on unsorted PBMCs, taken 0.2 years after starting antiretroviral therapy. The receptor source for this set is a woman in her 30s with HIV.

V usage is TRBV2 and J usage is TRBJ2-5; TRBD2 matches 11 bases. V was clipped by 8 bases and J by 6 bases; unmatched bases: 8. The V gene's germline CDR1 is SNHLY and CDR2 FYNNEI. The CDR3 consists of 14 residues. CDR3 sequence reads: CASWNSGGGQTQYF. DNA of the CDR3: TGTGCCAGCTGGAATAGCGGGGGGGGGCAGACCCAGTACTTC.

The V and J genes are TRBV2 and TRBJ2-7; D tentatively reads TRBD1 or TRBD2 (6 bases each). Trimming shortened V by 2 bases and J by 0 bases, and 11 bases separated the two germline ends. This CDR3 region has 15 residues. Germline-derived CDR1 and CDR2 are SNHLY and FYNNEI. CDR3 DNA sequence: TGTGCCAGCAGTGAACGTTGGGGGGCCTCCTACGAGCAGTACTTC. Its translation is CASSERWGASYEQYF.

In nucleotides, the CDR3 is TGCAGCGGGGGGGCGGGGCAGGCCCGTGAGCAGTTCTTC. It translates to CSGGAGQAREQFF. The gene calls are TRBV29-1 and TRBJ2-1; either TRBD1 or TRBD2 may fit D (6 bases each). Germline CDR1 reads SQVTM; CDR2 reads ANQGSEA. The CDR3 consists of 13 residues. V dropped 7 bases and J dropped 9 bases, with 19 bases sitting between them.

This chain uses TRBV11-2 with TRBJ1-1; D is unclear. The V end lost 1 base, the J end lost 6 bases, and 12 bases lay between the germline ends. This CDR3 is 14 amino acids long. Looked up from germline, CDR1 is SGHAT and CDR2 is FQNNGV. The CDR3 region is CASSLVTSRAEAFF. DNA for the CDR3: TGTGCCAGCAGCTTAGTCACGTCGAGGGCTGAAGCTTTCTTT.

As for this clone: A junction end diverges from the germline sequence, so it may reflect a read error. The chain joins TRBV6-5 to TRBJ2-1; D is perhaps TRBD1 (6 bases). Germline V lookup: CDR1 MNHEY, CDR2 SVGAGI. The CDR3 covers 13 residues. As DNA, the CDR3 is TGTGCCAGCAGACAGGGTCCACCATCAAGCCCGCTCTTC. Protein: CASRQGPPSSPLF.

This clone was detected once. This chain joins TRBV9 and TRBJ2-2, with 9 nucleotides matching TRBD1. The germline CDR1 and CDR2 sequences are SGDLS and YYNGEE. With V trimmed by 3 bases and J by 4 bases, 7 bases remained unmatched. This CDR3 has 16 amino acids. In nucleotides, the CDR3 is TGTGCCAGCAGCGGAAGGGGGACAGGGATCACCGGGGAGCTGTTTTTT. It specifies CASSGRGTGITGELFF.

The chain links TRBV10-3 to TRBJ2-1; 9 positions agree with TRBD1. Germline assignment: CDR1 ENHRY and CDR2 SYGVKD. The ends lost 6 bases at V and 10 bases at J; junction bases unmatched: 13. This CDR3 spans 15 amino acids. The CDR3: CAISPRGQGMSEQFF. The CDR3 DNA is TGTGCCATCAGCCCCAGAGGACAGGGGATGAGCGAGCAGTTCTTC.

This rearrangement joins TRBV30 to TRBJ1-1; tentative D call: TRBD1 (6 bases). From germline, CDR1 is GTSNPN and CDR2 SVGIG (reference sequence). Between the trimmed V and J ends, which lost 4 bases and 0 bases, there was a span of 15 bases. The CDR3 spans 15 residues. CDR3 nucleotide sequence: TGTGCCTGGAATGGGGACAACTCCATGAACACTGAAGCTTTCTTT. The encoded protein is CAWNGDNSMNTEAFF.

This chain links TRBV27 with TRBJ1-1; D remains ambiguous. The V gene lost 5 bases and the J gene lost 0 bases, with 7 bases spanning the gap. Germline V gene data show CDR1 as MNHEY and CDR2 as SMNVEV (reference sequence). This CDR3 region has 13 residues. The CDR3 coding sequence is TGTGCCAGCAGTGTCGGGATGAACACTGAAGCTTTCTTT. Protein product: CASSVGMNTEAFF.

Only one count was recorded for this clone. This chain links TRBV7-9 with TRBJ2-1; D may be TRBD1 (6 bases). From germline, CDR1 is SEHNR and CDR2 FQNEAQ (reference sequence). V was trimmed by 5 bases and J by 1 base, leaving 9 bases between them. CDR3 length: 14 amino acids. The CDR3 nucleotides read TGTGCCAGCAGCCCAGGACAGTCCTACAATGAGCAGTTCTTC. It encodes CASSPGQSYNEQFF.

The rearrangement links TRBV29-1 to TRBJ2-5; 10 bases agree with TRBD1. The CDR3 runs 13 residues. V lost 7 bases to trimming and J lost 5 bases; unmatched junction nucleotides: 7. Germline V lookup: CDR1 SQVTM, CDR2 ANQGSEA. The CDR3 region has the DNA TGCAGCGCCCGGACAGGGGGATGGGAGACCCAGTACTTC. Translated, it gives CSARTGGWETQYF.

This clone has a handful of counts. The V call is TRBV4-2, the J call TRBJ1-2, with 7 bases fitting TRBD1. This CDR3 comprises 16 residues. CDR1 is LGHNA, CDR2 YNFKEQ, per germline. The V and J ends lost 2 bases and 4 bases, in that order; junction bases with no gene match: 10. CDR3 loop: CASSQTRTGSGYGYTF. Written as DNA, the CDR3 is TGTGCCAGCAGCCAAACTCGGACAGGTAGCGGCTATGGCTACACCTTC.

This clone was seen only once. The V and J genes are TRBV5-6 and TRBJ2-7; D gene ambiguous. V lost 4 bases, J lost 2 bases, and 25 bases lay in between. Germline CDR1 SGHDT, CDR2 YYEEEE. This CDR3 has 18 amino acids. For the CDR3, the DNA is TGTGCCAGCAGCACCATTCTCTCCCTAAACGGGTGGACCTACGAGCAGTACTTC. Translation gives CASSTILSLNGWTYEQYF.

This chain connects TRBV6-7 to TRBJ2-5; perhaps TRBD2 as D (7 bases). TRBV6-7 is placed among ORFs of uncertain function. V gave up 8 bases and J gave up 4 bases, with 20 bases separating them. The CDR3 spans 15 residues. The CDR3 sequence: CASPIGGAASETQYF. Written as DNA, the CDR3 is TGTGCCAGCCCTATTGGGGGGGCAGCATCAGAGACCCAGTACTTC.

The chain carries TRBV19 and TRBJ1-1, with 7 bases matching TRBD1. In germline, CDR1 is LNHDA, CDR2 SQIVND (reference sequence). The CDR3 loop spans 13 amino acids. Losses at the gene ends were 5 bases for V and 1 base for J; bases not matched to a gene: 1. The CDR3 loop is CASSQGENTEAFF. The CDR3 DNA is TGTGCCAGTAGTCAGGGGGAGAACACTGAAGCTTTCTTT.

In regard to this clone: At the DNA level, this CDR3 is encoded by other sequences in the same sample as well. The CDR3 coding sequence is TGCGCCAGCAGCTTGCTGGGCACAGATACGCAGTATTTT. This translates into CASSLLGTDTQYF. This chain links TRBV5-1 with TRBJ2-3; D gene uncertain. Trimming cost V 1 base and J 1 base, with 4 bases left between them. Germline V CDR1 and CDR2: SGHRS, YFSETQ. The CDR3 contains 13 residues.

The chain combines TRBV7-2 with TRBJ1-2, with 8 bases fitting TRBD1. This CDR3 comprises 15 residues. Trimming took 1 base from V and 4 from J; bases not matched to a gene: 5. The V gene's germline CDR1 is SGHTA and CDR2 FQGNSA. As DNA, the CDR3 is TGTGCCAGCAGCTTAGTAGGGGGACAGGTCTATGGCTACACCTTC. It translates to CASSLVGGQVYGYTF.

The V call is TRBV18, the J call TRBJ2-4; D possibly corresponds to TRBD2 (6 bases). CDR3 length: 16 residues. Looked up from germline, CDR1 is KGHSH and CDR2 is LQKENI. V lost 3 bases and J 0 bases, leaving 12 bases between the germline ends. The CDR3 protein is CASSPPWEVAKNIQYF. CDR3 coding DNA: TGTGCCAGCTCACCCCCCTGGGAGGTAGCCAAAAACATTCAGTACTTC.

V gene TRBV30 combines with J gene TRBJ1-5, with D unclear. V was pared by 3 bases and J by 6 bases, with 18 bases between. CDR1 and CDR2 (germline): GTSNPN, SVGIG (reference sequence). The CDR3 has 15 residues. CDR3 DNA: TGTGCCTGGAGCCCCATGGAGGTTGGTCGTCAGCCCCAGCATTTT. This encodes CAWSPMEVGRQPQHF.

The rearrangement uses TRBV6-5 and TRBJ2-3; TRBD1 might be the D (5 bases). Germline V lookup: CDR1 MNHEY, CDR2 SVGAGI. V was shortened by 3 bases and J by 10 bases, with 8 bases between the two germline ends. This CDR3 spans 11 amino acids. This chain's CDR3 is CASSYLQAQYF. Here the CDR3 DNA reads TGTGCCAGCAGTTATTTACAGGCGCAGTATTTT.

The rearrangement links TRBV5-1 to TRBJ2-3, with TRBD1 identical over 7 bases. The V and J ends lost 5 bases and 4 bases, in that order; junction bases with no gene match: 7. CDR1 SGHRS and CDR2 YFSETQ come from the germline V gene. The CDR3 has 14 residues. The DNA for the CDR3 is TGCGCCAGCAGTCGGGACAGTGTCTCAGATACGCAGTATTTT. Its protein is CASSRDSVSDTQYF.

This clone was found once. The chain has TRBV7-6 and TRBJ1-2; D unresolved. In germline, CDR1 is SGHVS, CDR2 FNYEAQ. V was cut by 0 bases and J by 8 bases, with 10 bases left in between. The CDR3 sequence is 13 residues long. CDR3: CASSLAENYGYTF. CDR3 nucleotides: TGTGCCAGCAGCTTAGCAGAAAATTACGGCTACACCTTC.

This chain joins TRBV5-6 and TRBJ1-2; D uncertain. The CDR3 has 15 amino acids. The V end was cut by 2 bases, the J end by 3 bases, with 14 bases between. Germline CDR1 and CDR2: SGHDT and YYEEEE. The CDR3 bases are TGTGCCAGCAGCTTCTATACCGGACGGTACTATGGCTACACCTTC. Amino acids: CASSFYTGRYYGYTF. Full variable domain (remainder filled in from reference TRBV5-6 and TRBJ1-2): DAGVTQSPTHLIKTRGQQVTLRCSPKSGHDTVSWYQQALGQGPQFIFQYYEEEERQRGNFPDRFSGHQFPNYSSELNVNALLLGDSALYLCASSFYTGRYYGYTFGSGTRLTVV.

CDR3 in amino acids: CASSFNVGTDNEQFF. The CDR3 DNA sequence: TGTGCCAGCAGCTTCAACGTCGGAACGGACAATGAGCAGTTCTTC. The J gene is TRBJ2-1, the V gene TRBV5-6; D call uncertain. The CDR3 runs to 15 residues. With 2 bases removed from V and 5 bases from J, the gap between germline ends came to 14 bases. CDR1 and CDR2 from the germline V gene are SGHDT and YYEEEE.

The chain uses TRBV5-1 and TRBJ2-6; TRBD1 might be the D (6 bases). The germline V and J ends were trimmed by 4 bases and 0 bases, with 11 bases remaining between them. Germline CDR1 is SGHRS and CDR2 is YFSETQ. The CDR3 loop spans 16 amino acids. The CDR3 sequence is CASSPGTLSGANVLTF. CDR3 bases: TGCGCCAGCAGCCCCGGGACACTCTCTGGGGCCAACGTCCTGACTTTC.

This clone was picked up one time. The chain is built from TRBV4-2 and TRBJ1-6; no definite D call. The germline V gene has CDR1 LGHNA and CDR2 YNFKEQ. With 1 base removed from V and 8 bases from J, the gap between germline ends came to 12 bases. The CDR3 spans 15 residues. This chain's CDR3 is CASSQAAGEYSPLHF. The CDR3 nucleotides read TGTGCCAGCAGCCAAGCGGCGGGAGAATATTCACCCCTCCACTTT.

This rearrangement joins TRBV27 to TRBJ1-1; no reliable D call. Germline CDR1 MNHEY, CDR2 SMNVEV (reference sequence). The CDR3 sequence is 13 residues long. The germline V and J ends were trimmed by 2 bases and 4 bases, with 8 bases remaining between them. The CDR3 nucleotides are TGTGCCAGCAGTTTAGAGGTAGGCACTGAAGCTTTCTTT. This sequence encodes CASSLEVGTEAFF.

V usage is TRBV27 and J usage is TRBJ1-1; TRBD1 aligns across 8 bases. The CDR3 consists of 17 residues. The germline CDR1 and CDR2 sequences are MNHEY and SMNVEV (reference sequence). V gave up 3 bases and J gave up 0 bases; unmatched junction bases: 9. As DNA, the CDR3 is TGTGCCAGCAGTTTCCACGGGACAGGACTCATGAACACTGAAGCTTTCTTT. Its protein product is CASSFHGTGLMNTEAFF.

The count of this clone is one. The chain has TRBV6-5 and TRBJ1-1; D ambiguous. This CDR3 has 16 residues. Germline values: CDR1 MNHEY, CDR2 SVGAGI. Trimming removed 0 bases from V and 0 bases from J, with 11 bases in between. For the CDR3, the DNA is TGTGCCAGCAGTTACTCCTTCGCAGAACTGAACACTGAAGCTTTCTTT. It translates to CASSYSFAELNTEAFF.

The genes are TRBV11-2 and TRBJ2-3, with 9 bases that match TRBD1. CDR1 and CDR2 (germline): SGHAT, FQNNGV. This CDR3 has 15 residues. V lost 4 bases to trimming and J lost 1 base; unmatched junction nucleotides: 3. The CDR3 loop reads CASSSRDRGTDTQYF. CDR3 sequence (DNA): TGTGCCAGCAGCTCCCGGGACAGGGGCACAGATACGCAGTATTTT.

The CDR3: CASSPDKRTQYF. The CDR3 nucleotides read TGTGCCAGCAGCCCTGATAAACGGACCCAGTACTTC. J is TRBJ2-5 and V is TRBV7-6; D is ambiguous. The length of the CDR3 is 12 residues. The germline CDR1 and CDR2 sequences are SGHVS and FNYEAQ. Trimming stripped 5 bases from V and 7 bases from J, with 11 bases between.